Following are 7 T cell receptor beta chains from one sample sequenced in a study of T-cell reconstitution after alpha-beta-depleted transplantation in children. Preparation of the TCRbeta library involved a method that used unique molecular identifiers. TCRdb called the PCR reads again in MiXCR, with one record for every CDR3 protein. The sample lists 500,000 to 600,000 distinct CDR3 sequences, around 27% occurring once. Specimen: PBMCs, collected before TCRalphabeta/CD19-depleted stem cell transplant. The receptor set was obtained from a boy in the first two years of life with Wiskott-Aldrich syndrome, due to receive a stem cell transplant.

This clonotype occurred many times. V is TRBV5-1 and J is TRBJ2-1, with D maybe TRBD2 (6 bases). Trimming pared 1 base from V and 8 bases from J, leaving 19 bases between. In germline, CDR1 is SGHRS, CDR2 YFSETQ. The CDR3 spans 16 residues. CDR3 sequence reads: CASSLWDGSPSDEQFF. The CDR3 DNA sequence: TGCGCCAGCAGCTTGTGGGACGGGAGCCCTTCGGATGAGCAGTTCTTC. Based on the CDR3 plus reference TRBV5-1 and TRBJ2-1, the full variable domain is KAGVTQTPRYLIKTRGQQVTLSCSPISGHRSVSWYQQTPGQGLQFLFEYFSETQRNKGNFPGRFSGRQFSNSRSEMNVSTLELGDSALYLCASSLWDGSPSDEQFFGPGTRLTVL.

Only a few counts were recorded for this clonotype. The J gene is TRBJ2-1, the V gene TRBV28; TRBD1 agrees at 7 bases. CDR1 and CDR2 (germline): MDHEN, SYDVKM. Trimming cost V 1 base and J 5 bases; bases outside gene matches: 5. The CDR3 has 15 amino acids. CDR3 region: CASSLFGTVNNEQFF. CDR3 coding DNA: TGTGCCAGCAGTTTATTCGGGACAGTGAACAATGAGCAGTTCTTC.

This chain uses TRBV20-1 with TRBJ2-1; TRBD2 matches 11 bases. The CDR3 contains 17 residues. Trimming removed 5 bases from V and 1 base from J; junction bases left unmatched: 10. From germline, CDR1 is DFQATT and CDR2 SNEGSKA (reference sequence). The CDR3 coding sequence is TGCAGTGCTCGTTCGACTAGCGGGAAGGGGTCCTACAATGAGCAGTTCTTC. Its translation is CSARSTSGKGSYNEQFF.

The J gene is TRBJ2-3, the V gene TRBV20-1; 8 nucleotides agree with TRBD2. V shed 0 bases, J shed 4 bases, and the junction held 3 bases outside the gene matches. Per germline, CDR1 DFQATT and CDR2 SNEGSKA (reference sequence). The CDR3 length is 14 residues. CDR3 residues: CSAREAGRADTQYF. DNA for the CDR3: TGCAGTGCTAGAGAAGCCGGGAGGGCAGATACGCAGTATTTT.

This clonotype was found a few times. The chain recombines TRBV4-2 with TRBJ2-1, with D unresolved. Germline lookup yields CDR1 LGHNA and CDR2 YNFKEQ. The CDR3 sequence is 14 residues long. Trimming removed 0 bases at V and 9 bases at J, with 12 bases between. CDR3: CASSQDVGVSEQFF. The CDR3 DNA follows: TGTGCCAGCAGCCAAGATGTAGGCGTAAGTGAGCAGTTCTTC.

There are many counts of this clonotype. J is TRBJ2-1 and V is TRBV5-1; 7 bases map to TRBD2. The CDR3 is 15 residues long. Germline V gene data show CDR1 as SGHRS and CDR2 as YFSETQ. V trimming: 0 bases; J trimming: 0 bases; junction bases outside the gene matches: 0. CDR3 residues: CASSLGGSSYNEQFF. In nucleotides, the CDR3 is TGCGCCAGCAGCTTGGGCGGGAGCTCCTACAATGAGCAGTTCTTC.

This clonotype has only a few counts. The chain is built from TRBV29-1 and TRBJ1-2, with 8 bases that match TRBD1. Per the germline V gene, CDR1 is SQVTM and CDR2 is ANQGSEA. The V segment lost 5 bases and the J segment 7 bases; nucleotides outside the gene matches: 15. The CDR3 runs to 15 residues. This CDR3 is CSVPNSTGVFCGYTF. CDR3 bases: TGCAGCGTTCCCAACTCGACAGGGGTTTTTTGTGGCTACACCTTC.